The 14 T cell receptor beta chains presented below share a single source sample, sequenced in a study of blood T cell repertoires in COVID-19. Assay used: immunoSEQ multiplex PCR; TCRdb lists only in-frame clones, some missing. The table lists 210,000 or so clones, roughly four fifths of them singletons, with approximately 5% in the top ten. Sequencing input: PBMCs or T cells enriched from blood (not recorded which). The receptors were sampled from a woman in her fifties or sixties who had been exposed to COVID-19.

The rearrangement links TRBV13 to TRBJ1-2, with a tentative D call TRBD1 (5 bases). The germline CDR1 and CDR2 sequences are PRHDT and FYEKMQ (reference sequence). The CDR3 sequence is 14 residues long. Trimming removed 5 bases from V and 7 bases from J, with 17 bases in between. Here the CDR3 reads CASSRGTSPPGYTF. DNA for the CDR3: TGTGCCAGCAGCCGCGGGACTTCTCCTCCTGGCTACACCTTC.

This chain connects TRBV12-3 or TRBV12-4 to TRBJ2-5, with D hard to call. This CDR3 spans 12 amino acids. V lost 2 bases to trimming and J lost 5 bases, with 6 bases between them. Written as DNA, the CDR3 is TGTGCCAGCAGTTTAAGGAGTGAGACCCAGTACTTC. Amino acid sequence: CASSLRSETQYF.

The gene calls are TRBV12-5 and TRBJ1-2, with D possibly TRBD1 on 6 matching bases. V lost 0 bases to trimming and J lost 0 bases, with 11 bases between them. The germline gives CDR1 LGHNT, CDR2 FRNRAP. This CDR3 region has 16 residues. The CDR3 reads CASGLVQGRANYGYTF. The CDR3 DNA reads as TGTGCTAGTGGTTTGGTACAGGGCAGGGCTAACTATGGCTACACCTTC.

The chain joins TRBV15 to TRBJ2-1, with D perhaps TRBD1 (5 bases). V lost 3 bases to trimming and J lost 1 base, with 10 bases between them. The germline CDR1 and CDR2 sequences are LNHNV and YYDKDF (reference sequence). The CDR3 totals 15 residues. The CDR3 here is CATSRQGRSYNEQFF. DNA of the CDR3: TGTGCCACCAGCAGGCAGGGAAGGTCCTACAATGAGCAGTTCTTC.

This chain uses TRBV9 with TRBJ2-3; TRBD1 agrees at 9 bases. CDR1 is SGDLS, CDR2 YYNGEE, per germline. This CDR3 contains 17 residues. V gave up 2 bases and J gave up 6 bases; unmatched junction bases: 13. CDR3 region: CASSVEWGTGQADTQYF. The DNA of the CDR3 is TGTGCCAGCAGCGTCGAATGGGGGACAGGGCAAGCGGATACGCAGTATTTT.

This chain links TRBV6-5 with TRBJ1-5; a possible D gene is TRBD1 (5 bases). The V gene lost 8 bases and the J gene lost 7 bases, with 15 bases spanning the gap. Germline V gene sequence: CDR1 MNHEY, CDR2 SVGAGI. The CDR3 contains 13 residues. CDR3 DNA sequence: TGTGCCAGCTGGGCGGGGACGGGACAGCCCCAGCATTTT. Translation gives CASWAGTGQPQHF.

This clone has a handful of counts. This chain links TRBV4-1 with TRBJ2-3; 8 bases match TRBD2. This CDR3 has 15 amino acids. Germline CDR1 is MGHRA and CDR2 is YSYEKL. V dropped 1 base and J dropped 8; count of bases not matched to a gene: 8. In nucleotides, the CDR3 is TGCGCCAGCAGCCAAGTCGCCGGGACTAGAGCTACGCAGTATTTT. Translated, it gives CASSQVAGTRATQYF.

This clone was counted a single time. V is TRBV5-4 and J is TRBJ1-2, with 7 nucleotides matching TRBD1. The trim removed 4 bases at V and 8 bases at J, leaving 5 bases unmatched. CDR1 is SGHNT and CDR2 is YYREEE in the germline V gene (reference sequence). The CDR3 extends over 12 amino acids. The chain's CDR3 is CASSGDSGGYTF. CDR3 coding DNA: TGTGCCAGCAGCGGGGACAGTGGAGGCTACACCTTC.

The V call is TRBV29-1, the J call TRBJ2-5, with 10 bases matching TRBD1. Germline values: CDR1 SQVTM, CDR2 ANQGSEA. Losses at the gene ends were 1 base for V and 5 bases for J; bases not matched to a gene: 13. The CDR3 extends over 17 amino acids. The CDR3, as DNA: TGCAGCGTTGAAGGAACCGGGACAGGGGTCTGGGGGGAGACCCAGTACTTC. Protein sequence: CSVEGTGTGVWGETQYF.

The chain carries TRBV24-1 and TRBJ2-1, with 10 bases identical to TRBD2. This CDR3 is 15 amino acids long. Germline-derived CDR1 and CDR2 are KGHDR and SFDVKD. With V trimmed by 3 bases and J by 6 bases, 4 bases remained unmatched. The CDR3 DNA reads TGTGCCACCAGTGATGGGCTAGCGGGGGTCAATGAGCAGTTCTTC. Amino acid sequence: CATSDGLAGVNEQFF.

This sequence joins TRBV2 and TRBJ1-1; tentative D call: TRBD1 (5 bases). Per the germline V gene, CDR1 is SNHLY and CDR2 is FYNNEI. CDR3 size: 13 residues. V was clipped by 4 bases and J by 11 bases, with 17 bases between them. Written as DNA, the CDR3 is TGTGCCAGCAGTGGGGGCCGATATGGGACTGCTTTCTTT. Translating it yields CASSGGRYGTAFF.

This chain links TRBV11-2 with TRBJ2-4; 10 bases align to TRBD2. This CDR3 is 17 amino acids long. V shed 1 base, J shed 4 bases, and the junction held 7 bases outside the gene matches. Germline assignment: CDR1 SGHAT and CDR2 FQNNGV. In nucleotides, the CDR3 is TGTGCCAGCAGCTTAGTGCTCCGGACTAGCGGAAAAAACATTCAGTACTTC. This translates into CASSLVLRTSGKNIQYF. Complete variable domain (other parts from reference TRBV11-2 and TRBJ2-4): EAGVAQSPRYKIIEKRQSVAFWCNPISGHATLYWYQQILGQGPKLLIQFQNNGVVDDSQLPKDRFSAERLKGVDSTLKIQPAKLEDSAVYLCASSLVLRTSGKNIQYFGAGTRLSVL.

The CDR3 loop reads CASSWGTGNYEQYF. The CDR3 coding sequence is TGTGCCAGCAGCTGGGGGACAGGAAACTACGAGCAGTACTTC. This chain joins TRBV5-6 and TRBJ2-7; 8 nucleotides line up with TRBD1. V was pared by 3 bases and J by 3 bases, with 5 bases of the junction left unmatched. This CDR3 has 14 residues. Germline loops: CDR1 SGHDT, CDR2 YYEEEE.

This chain links TRBV7-3 with TRBJ2-1, with D perhaps TRBD2 (7 bases). The V gene lost 2 bases and the J gene lost 7 bases, with 15 bases spanning the gap. There are 15 residues in the CDR3. Germline V gene sequence: CDR1 SGHTA, CDR2 FQGTGA. The CDR3 DNA follows: TGTGCCAGCAGCTTATGGGCGGGGGCTGGAAATGAGCAGTTCTTC. Protein sequence: CASSLWAGAGNEQFF.